Shown below are 7 T cell receptor beta chains from a single sample sequenced in a study of STAT5B mutations in CD4+ large granular lymphocyte leukemia. Generated by immunoSEQ multiplex PCR, the TCRdb table keeps only in-frame clones and is missing some. Here the sample spans fewer than 35,000 clones, less than 85% being singletons. Specimen: CD4+ T cells from blood buffy coats. These TCRs come from a human donor in good health.

The CDR3 sequence is CSVGTGTNTGELFF. Written as DNA, the CDR3 is TGCAGCGTCGGGACAGGGACGAACACCGGGGAGCTGTTTTTT. V usage is TRBV29-1 and J usage is TRBJ2-2; 9 nucleotides align to TRBD1. Germline CDR1 is SQVTM and CDR2 is ANQGSEA. J gave up 0 bases and V 6 bases, and 2 bases lay outside the gene matches. This CDR3 region has 14 residues.

This chain uses TRBV9 with TRBJ2-3, with 8 bases lining up with TRBD2. Germline CDR1 and CDR2: SGDLS and YYNGEE. The length of the CDR3 is 14 residues. J was trimmed by 0 bases and V by 4 bases; bases with no gene match: 1. As DNA, the CDR3 is TGTGCCAGCAGCCGGACTAGCAGCACAGATACGCAGTATTTT. As protein: CASSRTSSTDTQYF.

This chain connects TRBV18 to TRBJ2-6; no reliable D call. CDR1 KGHSH and CDR2 LQKENI come from the germline V gene. V shed 2 bases and J shed 0 bases, with 14 bases lying between them. This CDR3 has 18 residues. The CDR3 region has the DNA TGTGCCAGCTCACCAAACAGCCTTACCGTCTCTGGGGCCAACGTCCTGACTTTC. This gives the protein CASSPNSLTVSGANVLTF.

This sequence joins TRBV6-6 and TRBJ1-1; the D gene is possibly TRBD1 (6 bases). Per germline, CDR1 MNHNY and CDR2 SVGAGI (reference sequence). CDR3 size: 14 residues. Trimming removed 7 bases from V and 7 bases from J, with 19 bases in between. CDR3 nucleotide sequence: TGTGCCAGCACCTTAAAGGGGACACTTTATGAAGCTTTCTTT. Translated, it gives CASTLKGTLYEAFF.

This chain connects TRBV6-1 to TRBJ2-7; 7 bases are a match to TRBD1. The CDR3 extends over 13 amino acids. The ends lost 4 bases at V and 3 bases at J; junction bases unmatched: 3. Germline V gene data show CDR1 as MNHNS and CDR2 as SASEGT. As DNA, the CDR3 is TGTGCCAGCAGTGCCACAGGGGACTACGAGCAGTACTTC. Amino acids: CASSATGDYEQYF.

This chain links TRBV7-8 with TRBJ2-1; the match to TRBD2 covers 15 bases. Germline-derived CDR1 and CDR2 are SGHVS and FQNEAQ. This CDR3 is built from 15 residues. J was trimmed by 8 bases and V by 6 bases; bases with no gene match: 5. In DNA, the CDR3 is TGTGCCAGCAGGCGGACTAGCGGGAGGGGCGATGAGCAGTTCTTC. Its translation is CASRRTSGRGDEQFF.

CDR3 nucleotides: TGTGCCAGCAGTTACGCCAGACAGGGCTATGGCTACACCTTC. This gives the protein CASSYARQGYGYTF. The chain is built from TRBV6-5 and TRBJ1-2; 7 nucleotides agree with TRBD1. The trim removed 2 bases at V and 4 bases at J, leaving 4 bases unmatched. CDR3 size: 14 residues. Germline V CDR1 and CDR2: MNHEY, SVGAGI.